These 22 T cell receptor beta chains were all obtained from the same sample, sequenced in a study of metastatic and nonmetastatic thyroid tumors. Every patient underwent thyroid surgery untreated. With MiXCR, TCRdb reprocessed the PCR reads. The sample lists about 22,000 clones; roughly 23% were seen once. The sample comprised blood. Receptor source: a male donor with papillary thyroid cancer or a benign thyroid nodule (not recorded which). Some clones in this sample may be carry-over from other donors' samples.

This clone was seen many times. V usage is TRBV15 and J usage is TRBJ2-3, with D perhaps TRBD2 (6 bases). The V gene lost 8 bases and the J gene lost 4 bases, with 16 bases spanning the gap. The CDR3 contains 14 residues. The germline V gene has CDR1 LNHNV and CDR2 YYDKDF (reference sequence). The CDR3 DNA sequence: TGTGCCACCCGGAGGGGTCCGGGAGCAGATACGCAGTATTTT. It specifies CATRRGPGADTQYF.

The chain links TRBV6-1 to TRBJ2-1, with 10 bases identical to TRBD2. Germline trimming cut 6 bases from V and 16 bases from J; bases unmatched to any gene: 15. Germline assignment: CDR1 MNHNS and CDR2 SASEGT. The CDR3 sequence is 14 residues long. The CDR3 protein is CASSEKRKLAGCFF. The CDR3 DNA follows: TGTGCCAGCAGCGAAAAACGGAAACTAGCGGGATGTTTCTTC.

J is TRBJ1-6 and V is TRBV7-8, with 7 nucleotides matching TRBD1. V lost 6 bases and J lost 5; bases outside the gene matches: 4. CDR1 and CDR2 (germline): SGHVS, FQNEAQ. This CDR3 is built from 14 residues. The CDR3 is CASSPGQDNSPLHF. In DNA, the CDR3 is TGTGCCAGCAGTCCTGGACAGGATAATTCACCCCTCCACTTT. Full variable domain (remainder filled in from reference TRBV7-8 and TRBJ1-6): GAGVSQSPRYKVAKRGQDVALRCDPISGHVSLFWYQQALGQGPEFLTYFQNEAQLDKSGLPSDRFFAERPEGSVSTLKIQRTQQEDSAVYLCASSPGQDNSPLHFGNGTRLTVT.

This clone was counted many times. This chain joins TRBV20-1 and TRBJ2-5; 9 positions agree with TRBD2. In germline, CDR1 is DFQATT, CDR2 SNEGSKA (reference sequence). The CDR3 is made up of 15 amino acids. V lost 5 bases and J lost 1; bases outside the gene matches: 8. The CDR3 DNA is TGCAGTGCTGGCAATAGCGGGAGCCCCCAAGAGACCCAGTACTTC. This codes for CSAGNSGSPQETQYF.

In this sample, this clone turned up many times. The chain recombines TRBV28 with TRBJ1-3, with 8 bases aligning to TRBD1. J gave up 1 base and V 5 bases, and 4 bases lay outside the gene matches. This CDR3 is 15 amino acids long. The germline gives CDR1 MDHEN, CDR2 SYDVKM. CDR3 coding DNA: TGTGCCAGCAGTGCCGGGACAGGTTCTGGAAACACCATATATTTT. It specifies CASSAGTGSGNTIYF.

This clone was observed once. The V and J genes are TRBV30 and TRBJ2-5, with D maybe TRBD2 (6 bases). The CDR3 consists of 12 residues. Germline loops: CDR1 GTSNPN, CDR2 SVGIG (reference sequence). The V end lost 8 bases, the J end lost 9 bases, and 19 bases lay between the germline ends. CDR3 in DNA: TGTGCCCTCCGGGCTAGCGATAGGGCCCAGTACTTC. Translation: CALRASDRAQYF.

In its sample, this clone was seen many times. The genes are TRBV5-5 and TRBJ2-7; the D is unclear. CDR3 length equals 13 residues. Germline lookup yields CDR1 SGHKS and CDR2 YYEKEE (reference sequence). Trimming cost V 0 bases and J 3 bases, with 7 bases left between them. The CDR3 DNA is TGTGCCAGCAGCTTGGGGGCCGACTACGAGCAGTACTTC. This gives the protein CASSLGADYEQYF.

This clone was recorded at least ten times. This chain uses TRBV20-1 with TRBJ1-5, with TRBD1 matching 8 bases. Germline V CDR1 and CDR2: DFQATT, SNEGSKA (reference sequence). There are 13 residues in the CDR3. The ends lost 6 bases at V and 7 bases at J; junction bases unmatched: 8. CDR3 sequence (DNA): TGCAGTGCCGCACCAGGGGGCGAGCAGCCCCAGCATTTT. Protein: CSAAPGGEQPQHF.

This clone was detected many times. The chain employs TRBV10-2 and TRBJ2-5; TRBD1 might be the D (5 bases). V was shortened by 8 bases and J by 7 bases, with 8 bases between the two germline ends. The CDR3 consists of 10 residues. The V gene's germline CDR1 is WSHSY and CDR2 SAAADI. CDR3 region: CASSQGTQYF. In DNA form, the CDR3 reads TGCGCCAGCTCCCAGGGGACCCAGTACTTC.

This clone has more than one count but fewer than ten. The CDR3 DNA sequence: TGTGCCAACAAACAGCCTAGCGGCCTTAATCAGCCCCAGCATTTT. It yields the protein CANKQPSGLNQPQHF. This sequence joins TRBV6-1 and TRBJ1-5, with D unresolved. Trimming cost V 10 bases and J 4 bases, with 20 bases left between them. The germline gives CDR1 MNHNS, CDR2 SASEGT. The CDR3 has 15 amino acids.

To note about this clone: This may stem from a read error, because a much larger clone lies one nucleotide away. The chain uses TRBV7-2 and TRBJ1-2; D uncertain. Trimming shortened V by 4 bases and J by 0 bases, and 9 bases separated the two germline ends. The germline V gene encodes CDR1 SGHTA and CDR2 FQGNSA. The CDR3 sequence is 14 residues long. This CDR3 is CASSSSHTNYGYTF. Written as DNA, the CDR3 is TGTGCCAGCAGCTCCTCACACACTAACTATGGCTACACCTTC.

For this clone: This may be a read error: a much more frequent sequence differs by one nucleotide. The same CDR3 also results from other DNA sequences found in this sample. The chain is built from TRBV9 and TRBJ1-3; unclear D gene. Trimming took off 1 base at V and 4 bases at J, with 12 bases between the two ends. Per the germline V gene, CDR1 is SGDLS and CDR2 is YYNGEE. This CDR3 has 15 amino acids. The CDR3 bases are TGTGCCAGCAGCGTACACGACGCCGCCGGAAACACCATATATTTT. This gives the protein CASSVHDAAGNTIYF.

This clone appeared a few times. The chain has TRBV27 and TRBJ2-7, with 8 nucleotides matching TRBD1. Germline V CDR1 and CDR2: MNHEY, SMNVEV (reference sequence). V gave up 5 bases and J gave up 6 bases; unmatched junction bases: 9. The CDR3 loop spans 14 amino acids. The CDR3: CASSVRQGHFEQYF. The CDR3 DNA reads TGTGCCAGCAGTGTCCGACAGGGGCATTTCGAGCAGTACTTC.

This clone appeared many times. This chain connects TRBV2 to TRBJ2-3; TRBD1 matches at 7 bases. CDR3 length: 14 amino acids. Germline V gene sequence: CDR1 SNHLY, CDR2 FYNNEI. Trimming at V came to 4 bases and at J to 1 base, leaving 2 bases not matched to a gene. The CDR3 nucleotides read TGTGCCAGCAGTGTAGGACAGGGCACAGATACGCAGTATTTT. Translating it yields CASSVGQGTDTQYF.

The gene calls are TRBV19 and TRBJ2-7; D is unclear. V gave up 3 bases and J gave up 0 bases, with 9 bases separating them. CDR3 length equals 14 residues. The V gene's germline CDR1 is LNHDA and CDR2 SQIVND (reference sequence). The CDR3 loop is CASSIGGGSYEQYF. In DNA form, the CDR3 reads TGTGCCAGTAGTATTGGCGGTGGCTCCTACGAGCAGTACTTC.

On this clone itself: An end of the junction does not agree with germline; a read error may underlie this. CDR3 in amino acids: CASSITPGTGANVVSF. In nucleotides, the CDR3 is TGTGCCAGTAGTATTACCCCGGGGACCGGGGCCAACGTAGTGAGTTTC. The chain joins TRBV19 to TRBJ2-6; D is perhaps TRBD1 or TRBD2 (5 bases each). This CDR3 contains 16 residues. Germline CDR1 is LNHDA and CDR2 is SQIVND (reference sequence).

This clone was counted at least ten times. CDR3 coding DNA: TGTGCCAGCGCCGACGAGGGGAATAGCAATCAGCCCCAGCATTTT. Protein: CASADEGNSNQPQHF. This rearrangement joins TRBV2 to TRBJ1-5; the D gene is possibly TRBD1 (5 bases). The V gene's germline CDR1 is SNHLY and CDR2 FYNNEI. Deletions cut 8 bases from V and 0 bases from J, with 14 bases between. The CDR3 has 15 residues.

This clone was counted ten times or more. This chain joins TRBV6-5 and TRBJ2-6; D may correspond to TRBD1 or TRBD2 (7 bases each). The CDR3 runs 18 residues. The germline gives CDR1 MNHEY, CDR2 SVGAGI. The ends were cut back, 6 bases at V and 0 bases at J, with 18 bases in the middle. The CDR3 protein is CASSPQGGAVSGANVLTF. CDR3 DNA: TGTGCCAGCAGCCCTCAGGGGGGGGCGGTCTCTGGGGCCAACGTCCTGACTTTC.

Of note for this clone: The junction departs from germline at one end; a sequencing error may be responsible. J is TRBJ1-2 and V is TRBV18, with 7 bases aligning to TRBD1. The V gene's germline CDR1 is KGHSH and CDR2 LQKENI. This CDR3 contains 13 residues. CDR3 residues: CASSPTGWLGDCF. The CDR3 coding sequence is TGTGCCAGCTCACCGACAGGGTGGCTAGGCGACTGCTTC.

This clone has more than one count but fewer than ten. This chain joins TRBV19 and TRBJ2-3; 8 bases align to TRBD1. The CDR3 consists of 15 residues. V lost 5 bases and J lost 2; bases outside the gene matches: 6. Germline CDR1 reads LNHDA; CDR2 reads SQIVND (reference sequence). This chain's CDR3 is CASSSKQGVTDTQYF. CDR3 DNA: TGTGCCAGTAGTTCAAAACAGGGGGTCACAGATACGCAGTATTTT.

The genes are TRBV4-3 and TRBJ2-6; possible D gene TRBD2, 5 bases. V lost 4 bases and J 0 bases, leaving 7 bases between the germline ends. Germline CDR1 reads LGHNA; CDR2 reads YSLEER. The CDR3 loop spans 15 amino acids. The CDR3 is CASSLGLSGANVLTF. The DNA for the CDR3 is TGCGCCAGCAGCCTTGGACTCTCTGGGGCCAACGTCCTGACTTTC.

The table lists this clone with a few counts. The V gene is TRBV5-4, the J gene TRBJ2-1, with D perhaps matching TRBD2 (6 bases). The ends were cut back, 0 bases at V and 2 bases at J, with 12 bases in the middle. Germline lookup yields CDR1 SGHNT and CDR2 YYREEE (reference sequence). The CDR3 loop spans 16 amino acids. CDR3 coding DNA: TGTGCCAGCAGCTTGGGAGGCGGGAAACCCTACAATGAGCAGTTCTTC. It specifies CASSLGGGKPYNEQFF.